The sequence of this TCR beta chain was determined in a study of CD4 T cells in relation to SARS-CoV-2 and coronaviruses. On the study more broadly: Two subjects were Hispanic; patients were under 10 males and a handful of females.

Cryopreserved PBMCs were CD4-enriched, then split into naive and memory cells. Profiling relied on immunoSEQ multiplex PCR, and the TCRdb table lists in-frame clones only, not all of them. The data contain approximately 60,000 clones, approximately 90% of them singletons. This clone was found once. The CDR3 is made up of 14 amino acids. Looked up from germline, CDR1 is GTSNPN and CDR2 is SVGIG (reference sequence). With 3 bases removed from V and 8 bases from J, the gap between germline ends came to 16 bases. Sequenced material: naive CD4+ T cells from PBMCs. Noted subset: naive CD4+ T cells isolated by negative enrichment. The chain joins TRBV30 to TRBJ1-4; weak D call: TRBD1 (6 bases). The sequence was collected from an adult with COVID-19. The CDR3 is CAWRRTAQDEKLFF. CDR3 DNA: TGTGCCTGGAGGAGGACAGCACAAGACGAAAAACTGTTTTTT. The full variable domain, with the rest looked up from reference TRBV30 and TRBJ1-4, is SQTIHQWPATLVQPVGSPLSLECTVEGTSNPNLYWYRQAAGRGLQLLFYSVGIGQISSEVPQNLSASRPQDRQFILSSKKLLLSDSGFYLCAWRRTAQDEKLFFGSGTQLSVL.